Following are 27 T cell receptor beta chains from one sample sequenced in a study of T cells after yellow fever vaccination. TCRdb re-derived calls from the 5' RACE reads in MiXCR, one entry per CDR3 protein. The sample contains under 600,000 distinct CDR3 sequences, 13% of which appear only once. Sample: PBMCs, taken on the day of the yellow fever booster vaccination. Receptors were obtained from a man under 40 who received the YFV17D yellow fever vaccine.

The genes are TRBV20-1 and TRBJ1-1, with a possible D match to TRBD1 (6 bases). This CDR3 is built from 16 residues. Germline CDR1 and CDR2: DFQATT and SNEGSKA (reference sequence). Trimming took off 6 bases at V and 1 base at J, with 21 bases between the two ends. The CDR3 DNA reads TGCAGTGCCCAACGAGGGGGTAAGCGTTGGAACACTGAAGCTTTCTTT. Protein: CSAQRGGKRWNTEAFF.

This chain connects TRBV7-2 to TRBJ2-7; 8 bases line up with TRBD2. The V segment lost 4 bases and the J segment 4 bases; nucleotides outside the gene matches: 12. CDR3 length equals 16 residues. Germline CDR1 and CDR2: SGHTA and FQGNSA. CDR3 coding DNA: TGTGCCAGCAGCTCATGGGGGGGACTAGGGAGTTACGAGCAGTACTTC. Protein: CASSSWGGLGSYEQYF.

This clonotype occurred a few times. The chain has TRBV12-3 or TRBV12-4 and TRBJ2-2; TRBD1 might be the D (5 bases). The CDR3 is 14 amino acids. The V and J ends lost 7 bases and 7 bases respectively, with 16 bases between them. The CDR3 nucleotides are TGTGCCAGCACCCCGGTAGTTCAGGGCGGGGAGCTGTTTTTT. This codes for CASTPVVQGGELFF.

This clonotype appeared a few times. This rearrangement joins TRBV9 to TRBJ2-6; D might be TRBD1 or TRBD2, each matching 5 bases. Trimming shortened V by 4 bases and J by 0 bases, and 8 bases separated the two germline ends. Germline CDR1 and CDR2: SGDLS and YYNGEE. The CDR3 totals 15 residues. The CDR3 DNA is TGTGCCAGCAGCAGAGGGGACTCTGGGGCCAACGTCCTGACTTTC. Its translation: CASSRGDSGANVLTF.

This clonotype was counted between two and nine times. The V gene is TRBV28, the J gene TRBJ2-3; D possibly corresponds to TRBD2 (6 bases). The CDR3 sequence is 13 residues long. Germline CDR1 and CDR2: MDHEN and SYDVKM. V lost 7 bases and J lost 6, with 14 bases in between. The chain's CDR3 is CASIQGGADTQYF. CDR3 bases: TGTGCCAGCATCCAAGGAGGGGCCGATACGCAGTATTTT.

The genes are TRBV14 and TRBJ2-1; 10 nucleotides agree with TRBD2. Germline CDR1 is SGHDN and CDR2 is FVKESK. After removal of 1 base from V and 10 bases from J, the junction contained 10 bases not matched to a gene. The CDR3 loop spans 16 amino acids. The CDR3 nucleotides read TGTGCCAGCAGCCAAGTCGGCAGCGGGGGGGTAAGAGAGCAGTTCTTC. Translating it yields CASSQVGSGGVREQFF.

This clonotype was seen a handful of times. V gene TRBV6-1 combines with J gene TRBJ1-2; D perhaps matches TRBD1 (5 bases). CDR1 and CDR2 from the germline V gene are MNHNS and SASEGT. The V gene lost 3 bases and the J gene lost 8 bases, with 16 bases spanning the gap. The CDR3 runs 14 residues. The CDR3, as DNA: TGTGCCAGCAGTGATCCGGGGGGTGTTGGAGGCTACACCTTC. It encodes CASSDPGGVGGYTF.

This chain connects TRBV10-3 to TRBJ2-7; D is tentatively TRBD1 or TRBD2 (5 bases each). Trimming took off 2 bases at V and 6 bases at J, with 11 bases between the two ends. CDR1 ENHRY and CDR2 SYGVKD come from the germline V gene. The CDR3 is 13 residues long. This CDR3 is CAISETADTEQYF. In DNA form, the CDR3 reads TGTGCCATCAGTGAGACAGCGGACACCGAGCAGTACTTC.

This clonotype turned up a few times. This CDR3 is CASRPAGGSYNEQFF. CDR3 nucleotides: TGTGCCAGCAGACCCGCCGGGGGTTCCTACAATGAGCAGTTCTTC. V usage is TRBV12-3 or TRBV12-4 and J usage is TRBJ2-1; maybe TRBD2 (6 bases). V was shortened by 6 bases and J by 1 base, with 13 bases between the two germline ends. The CDR3 is 15 residues long.

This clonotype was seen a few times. The CDR3 loop is CASSQRGLKTYNEQFF. Here the CDR3 DNA reads TGTGCCAGCAGCCAACGGGGACTAAAAACCTACAATGAGCAGTTCTTC. The chain uses TRBV3-1 and TRBJ2-1; 7 nucleotides match TRBD2. From germline, CDR1 is LGHDT and CDR2 YNNKEL (reference sequence). The CDR3 sequence is 16 residues long. V lost 2 bases and J lost 2; bases outside the gene matches: 6.

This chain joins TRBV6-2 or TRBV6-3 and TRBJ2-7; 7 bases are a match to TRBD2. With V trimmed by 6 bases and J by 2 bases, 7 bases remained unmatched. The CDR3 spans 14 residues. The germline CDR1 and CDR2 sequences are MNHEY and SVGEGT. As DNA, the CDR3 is TGTGCCAGCAGGCCCCTAGCGGTAACCTACGAGCAGTACTTC. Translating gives CASRPLAVTYEQYF.

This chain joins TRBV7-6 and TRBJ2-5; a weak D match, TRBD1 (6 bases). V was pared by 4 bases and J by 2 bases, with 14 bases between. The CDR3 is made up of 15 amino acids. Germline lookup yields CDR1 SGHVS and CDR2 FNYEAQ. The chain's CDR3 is CASSSPHDRQETQYF. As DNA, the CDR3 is TGTGCCAGCAGCTCCCCCCACGACAGGCAAGAGACCCAGTACTTC.

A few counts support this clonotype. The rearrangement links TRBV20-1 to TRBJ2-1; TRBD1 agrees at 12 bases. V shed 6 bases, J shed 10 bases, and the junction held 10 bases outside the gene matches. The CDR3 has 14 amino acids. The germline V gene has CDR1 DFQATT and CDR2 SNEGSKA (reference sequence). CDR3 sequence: CSAEGGTGGEEQFF. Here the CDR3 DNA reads TGCAGTGCCGAAGGAGGGACAGGGGGCGAAGAGCAGTTCTTC.

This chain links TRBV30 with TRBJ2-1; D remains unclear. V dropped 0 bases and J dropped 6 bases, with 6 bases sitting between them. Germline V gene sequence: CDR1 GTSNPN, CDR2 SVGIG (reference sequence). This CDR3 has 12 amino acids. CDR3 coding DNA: TGTGCCTGGAGTGTACAAGGCAATGAGCAGTTCTTC. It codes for CAWSVQGNEQFF.

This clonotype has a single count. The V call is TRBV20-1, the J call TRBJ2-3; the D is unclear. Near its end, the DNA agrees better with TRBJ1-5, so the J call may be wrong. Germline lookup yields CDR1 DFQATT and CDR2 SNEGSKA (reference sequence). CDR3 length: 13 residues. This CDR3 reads CSAGGRFTDTQHF. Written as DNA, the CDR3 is TGCAGTGCTGGCGGGAGGTTTACAGATACGCAGCATTTT.

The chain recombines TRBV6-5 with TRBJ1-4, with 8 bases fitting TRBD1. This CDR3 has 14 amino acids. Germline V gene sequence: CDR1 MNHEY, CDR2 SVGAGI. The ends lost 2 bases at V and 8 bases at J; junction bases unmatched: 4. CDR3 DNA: TGTGCCAGCAGTTACCGTGGGACAGGAGAAAAACTGTTTTTT. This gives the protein CASSYRGTGEKLFF.

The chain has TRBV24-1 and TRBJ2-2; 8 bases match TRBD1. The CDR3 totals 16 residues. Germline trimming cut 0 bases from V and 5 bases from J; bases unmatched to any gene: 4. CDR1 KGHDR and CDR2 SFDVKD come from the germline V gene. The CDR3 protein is CATSDLEQGGTGELFF. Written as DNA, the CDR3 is TGTGCCACCAGTGATTTGGAACAGGGGGGTACCGGGGAGCTGTTTTTT.

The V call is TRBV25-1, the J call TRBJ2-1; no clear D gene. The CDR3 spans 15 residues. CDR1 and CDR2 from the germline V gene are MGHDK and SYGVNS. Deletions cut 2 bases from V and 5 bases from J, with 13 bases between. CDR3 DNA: TGTGCCAGCAGTGAAAGTGGGGTCCCTCACAATGAGCAGTTCTTC. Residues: CASSESGVPHNEQFF.

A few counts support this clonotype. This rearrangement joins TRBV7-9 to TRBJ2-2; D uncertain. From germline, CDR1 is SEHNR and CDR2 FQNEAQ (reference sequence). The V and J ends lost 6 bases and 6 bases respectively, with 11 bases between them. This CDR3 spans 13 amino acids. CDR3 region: CASRTGAAGELFF. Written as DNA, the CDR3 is TGTGCCAGCAGGACGGGCGCGGCCGGGGAGCTGTTTTTT.

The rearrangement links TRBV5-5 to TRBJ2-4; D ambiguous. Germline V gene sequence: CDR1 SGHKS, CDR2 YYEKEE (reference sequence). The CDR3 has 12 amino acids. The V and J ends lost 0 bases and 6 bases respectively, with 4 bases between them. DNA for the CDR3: TGTGCCAGCAGCTTGGTAGGAAACATTCAGTACTTC. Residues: CASSLVGNIQYF.

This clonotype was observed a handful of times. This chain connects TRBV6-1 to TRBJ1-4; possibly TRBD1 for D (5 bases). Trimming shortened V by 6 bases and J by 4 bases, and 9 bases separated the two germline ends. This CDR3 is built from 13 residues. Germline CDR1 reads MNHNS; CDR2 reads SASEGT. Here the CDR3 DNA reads TGTGCCAGCAGGAGGGACCATAATGAAAAACTGTTTTTT. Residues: CASRRDHNEKLFF.

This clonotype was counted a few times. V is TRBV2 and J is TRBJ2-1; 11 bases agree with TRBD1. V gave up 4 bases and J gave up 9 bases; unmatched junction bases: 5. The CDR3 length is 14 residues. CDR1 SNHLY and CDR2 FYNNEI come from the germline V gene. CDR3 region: CASSGMGTGGEQFF. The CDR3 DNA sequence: TGTGCCAGCAGTGGTATGGGGACAGGGGGTGAGCAGTTCTTC. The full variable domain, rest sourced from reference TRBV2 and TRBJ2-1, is EPEVTQTPSHQVTQMGQEVILRCVPISNHLYFYWYRQILGQKVEFLVSFYNNEISEKSEIFDDQFSVERPDGSNFTLKIRSTKLEDSAMYFCASSGMGTGGEQFFGPGTRLTVL.

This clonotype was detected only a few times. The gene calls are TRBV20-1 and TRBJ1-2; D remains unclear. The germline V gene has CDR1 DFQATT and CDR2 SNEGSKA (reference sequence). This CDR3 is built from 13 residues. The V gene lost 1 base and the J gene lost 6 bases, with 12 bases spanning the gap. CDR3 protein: CSARGQERDGYTF. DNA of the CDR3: TGCAGTGCTAGAGGTCAGGAAAGGGATGGCTACACCTTC.

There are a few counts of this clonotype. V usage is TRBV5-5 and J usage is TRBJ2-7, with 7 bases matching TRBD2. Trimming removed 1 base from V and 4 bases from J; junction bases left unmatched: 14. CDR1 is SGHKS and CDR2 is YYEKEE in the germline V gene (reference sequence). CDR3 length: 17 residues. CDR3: CASSLSSGRSPPYEQYF. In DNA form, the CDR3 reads TGTGCCAGCAGCTTGAGTAGCGGGCGTTCCCCCCCTTACGAGCAGTACTTC.

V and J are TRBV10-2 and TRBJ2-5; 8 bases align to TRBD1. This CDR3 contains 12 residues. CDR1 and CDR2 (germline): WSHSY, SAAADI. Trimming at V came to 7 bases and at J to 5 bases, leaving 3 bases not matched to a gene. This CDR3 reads CASNPGGETQYF. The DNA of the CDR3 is TGCGCCAGCAACCCAGGGGGCGAGACCCAGTACTTC.

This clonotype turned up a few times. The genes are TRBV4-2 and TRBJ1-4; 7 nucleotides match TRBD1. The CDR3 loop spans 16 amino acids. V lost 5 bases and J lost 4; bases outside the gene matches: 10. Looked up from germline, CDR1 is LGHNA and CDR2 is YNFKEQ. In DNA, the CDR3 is TGTGCCAGCAGCGACGACAGGGCAGGAGATAATGAAAAACTGTTTTTT. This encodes CASSDDRAGDNEKLFF.

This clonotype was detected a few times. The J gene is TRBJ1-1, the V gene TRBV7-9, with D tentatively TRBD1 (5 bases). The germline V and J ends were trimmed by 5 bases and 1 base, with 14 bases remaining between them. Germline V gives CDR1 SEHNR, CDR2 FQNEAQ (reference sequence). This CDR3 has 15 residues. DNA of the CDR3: TGTGCCAGCAGCCCTAGTCGGGGGTGGAACACTGAAGCTTTCTTT. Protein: CASSPSRGWNTEAFF.